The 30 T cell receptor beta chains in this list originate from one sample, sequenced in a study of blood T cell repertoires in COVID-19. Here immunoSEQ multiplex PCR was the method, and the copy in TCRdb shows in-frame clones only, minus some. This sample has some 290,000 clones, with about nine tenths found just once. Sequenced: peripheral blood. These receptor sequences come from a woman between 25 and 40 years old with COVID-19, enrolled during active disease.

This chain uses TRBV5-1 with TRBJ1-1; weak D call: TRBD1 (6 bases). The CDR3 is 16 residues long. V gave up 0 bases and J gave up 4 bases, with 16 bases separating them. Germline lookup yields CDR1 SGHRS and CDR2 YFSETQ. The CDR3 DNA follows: TGCGCCAGCAGCTTGGTAGCAGGGGCGGCGGGCACTGAAGCTTTCTTT. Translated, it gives CASSLVAGAAGTEAFF.

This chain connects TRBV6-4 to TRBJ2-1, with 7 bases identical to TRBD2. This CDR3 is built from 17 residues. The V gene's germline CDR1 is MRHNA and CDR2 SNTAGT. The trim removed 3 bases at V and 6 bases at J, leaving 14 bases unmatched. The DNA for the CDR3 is TGTGCCAGCAGTGATCGCCACGGGGGGTCCCCCCCCAATGAGCAGTTCTTC. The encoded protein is CASSDRHGGSPPNEQFF.

The CDR3 loop is CASGNQLSTGTKNIQYF. The DNA for the CDR3 is TGTGCCAGTGGAAATCAACTATCCACAGGAACCAAAAACATTCAGTACTTC. This rearrangement joins TRBV19 to TRBJ2-4, with D maybe TRBD1 (5 bases). Germline lookup yields CDR1 LNHDA and CDR2 SQIVND (reference sequence). The CDR3 contains 17 residues. Trimming removed 8 bases from V and 2 bases from J, with 22 bases in between. Full variable domain (missing parts from reference TRBV19 and TRBJ2-4): DGGITQSPKYLFRKEGQNVTLSCEQNLNHDAMYWYRQDPGQGLRLIYYSQIVNDFQKGDIAEGYSVSREKKESFPLTVTSAQKNPTAFYLCASGNQLSTGTKNIQYFGAGTRLSVL.

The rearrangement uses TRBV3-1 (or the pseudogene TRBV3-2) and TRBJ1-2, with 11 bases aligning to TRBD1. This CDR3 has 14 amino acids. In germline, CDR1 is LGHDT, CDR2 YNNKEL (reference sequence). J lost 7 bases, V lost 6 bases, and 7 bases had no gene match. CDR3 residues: CASRDRGRGSGYTF. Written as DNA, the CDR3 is TGTGCCAGCAGGGACAGGGGGCGAGGTAGTGGCTACACCTTC.

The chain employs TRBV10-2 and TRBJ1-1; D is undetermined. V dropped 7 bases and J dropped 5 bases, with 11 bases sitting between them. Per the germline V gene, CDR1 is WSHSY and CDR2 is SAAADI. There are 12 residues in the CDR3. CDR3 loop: CASTDGRTEAFF. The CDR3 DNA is TGCGCCAGCACCGACGGGAGAACTGAAGCTTTCTTT.

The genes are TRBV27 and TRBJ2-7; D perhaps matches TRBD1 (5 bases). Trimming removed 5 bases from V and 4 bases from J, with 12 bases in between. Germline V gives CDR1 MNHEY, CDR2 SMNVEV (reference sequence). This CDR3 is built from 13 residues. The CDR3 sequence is CASSIIGAYEQYF. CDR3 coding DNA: TGTGCCAGCAGTATTATAGGGGCATACGAGCAGTACTTC.

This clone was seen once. Here the CDR3 reads CASSHAQGGPYEQYF. CDR3 nucleotide sequence: TGTGCCAGCAGCCATGCCCAAGGTGGGCCCTACGAGCAGTACTTC. The rearrangement links TRBV14 to TRBJ2-7, with D unclear. The V and J ends lost 3 bases and 2 bases respectively, with 14 bases between them. Germline loops: CDR1 SGHDN, CDR2 FVKESK. The CDR3 is made up of 15 amino acids. The full variable domain, rest sourced from reference TRBV14 and TRBJ2-7, is EAGVTQFPSHSVIEKGQTVTLRCDPISGHDNLYWYRRVMGKEIKFLLHFVKESKQDESGMPNNRFLAERTGGTYSTLKVQPAELEDSGVYFCASSHAQGGPYEQYFGPGTRLTVT.

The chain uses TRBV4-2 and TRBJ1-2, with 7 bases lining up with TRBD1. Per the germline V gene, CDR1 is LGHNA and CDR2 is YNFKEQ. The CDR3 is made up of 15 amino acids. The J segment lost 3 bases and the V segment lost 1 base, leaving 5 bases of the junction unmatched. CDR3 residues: CASSQAGRGDYGYTF. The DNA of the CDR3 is TGTGCCAGCAGCCAAGCAGGCAGGGGGGACTATGGCTACACCTTC.

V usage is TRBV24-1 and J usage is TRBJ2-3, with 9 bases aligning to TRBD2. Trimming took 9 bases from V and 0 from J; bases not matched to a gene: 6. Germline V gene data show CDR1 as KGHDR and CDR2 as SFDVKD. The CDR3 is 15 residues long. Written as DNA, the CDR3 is TGTGCCACCGGACAGCGGGGGGCGAGCACAGATACGCAGTATTTT. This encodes CATGQRGASTDTQYF.

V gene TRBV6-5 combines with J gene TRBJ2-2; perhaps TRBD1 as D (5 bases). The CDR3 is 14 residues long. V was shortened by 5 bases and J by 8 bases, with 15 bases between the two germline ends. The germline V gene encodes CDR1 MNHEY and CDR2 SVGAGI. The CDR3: CASSRGQPTGELFF. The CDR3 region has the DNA TGTGCCAGCAGTCGTGGACAACCGACTGGGGAGCTGTTTTTT.

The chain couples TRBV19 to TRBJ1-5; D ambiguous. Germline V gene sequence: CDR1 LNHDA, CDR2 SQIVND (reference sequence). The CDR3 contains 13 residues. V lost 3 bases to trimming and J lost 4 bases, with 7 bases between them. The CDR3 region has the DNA TGTGCCAGTAGTATCTTTGCGAATCAGCCCCAGCATTTT. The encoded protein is CASSIFANQPQHF.

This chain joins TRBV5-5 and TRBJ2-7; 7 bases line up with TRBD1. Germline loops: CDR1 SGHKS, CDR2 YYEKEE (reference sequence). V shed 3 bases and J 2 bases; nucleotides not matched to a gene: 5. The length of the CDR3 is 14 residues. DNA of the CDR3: TGTGCCAGCAGCTGGACAGGTCCCCCCTACGAGCAGTACTTC. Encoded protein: CASSWTGPPYEQYF.

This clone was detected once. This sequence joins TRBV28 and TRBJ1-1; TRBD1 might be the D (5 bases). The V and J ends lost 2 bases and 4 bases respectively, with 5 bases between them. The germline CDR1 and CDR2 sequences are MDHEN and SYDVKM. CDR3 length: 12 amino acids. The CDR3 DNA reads TGTGCCAGCAGTTTACAGGGCACTGAAGCTTTCTTT. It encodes CASSLQGTEAFF.

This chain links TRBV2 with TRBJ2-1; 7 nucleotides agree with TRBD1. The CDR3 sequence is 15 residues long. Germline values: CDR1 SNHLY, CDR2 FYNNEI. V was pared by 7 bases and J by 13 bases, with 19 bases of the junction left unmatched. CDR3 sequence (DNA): TGTGCCAGCACCCTAGGTCGTACAGGGGCCCCGGTTCAGTTCTTC. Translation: CASTLGRTGAPVQFF. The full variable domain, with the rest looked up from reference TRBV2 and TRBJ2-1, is EPEVTQTPSHQVTQMGQEVILRCVPISNHLYFYWYRQILGQKVEFLVSFYNNEISEKSEIFDDQFSVERPDGSNFTLKIRSTKLEDSAMYFCASTLGRTGAPVQFFGPGTRLTVL.

As DNA, the CDR3 is TGTGCCAGCAGCCGATGGACAGTTACCGGGGAGCTGTTTTTT. It specifies CASSRWTVTGELFF. This chain joins TRBV2 and TRBJ2-2, with D possibly matching TRBD1 (6 bases). This CDR3 is built from 14 residues. Germline V lookup: CDR1 SNHLY, CDR2 FYNNEI. V was clipped by 6 bases and J by 5 bases, with 13 bases between them.

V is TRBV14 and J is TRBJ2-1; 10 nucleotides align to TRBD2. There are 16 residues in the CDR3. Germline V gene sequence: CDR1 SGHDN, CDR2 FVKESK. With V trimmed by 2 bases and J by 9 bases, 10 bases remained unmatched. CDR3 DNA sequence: TGTGCCAGCAGCCAATATACAGCGGGGGGGCTCTTTGAGCAGTTCTTC. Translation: CASSQYTAGGLFEQFF.

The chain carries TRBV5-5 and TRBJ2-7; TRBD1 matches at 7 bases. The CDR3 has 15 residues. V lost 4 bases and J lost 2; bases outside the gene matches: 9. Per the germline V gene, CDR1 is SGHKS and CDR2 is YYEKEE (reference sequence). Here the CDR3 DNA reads TGTGCCAGCAGCCGGGACAGAGCGACCGCCTACGAGCAGTACTTC. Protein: CASSRDRATAYEQYF.

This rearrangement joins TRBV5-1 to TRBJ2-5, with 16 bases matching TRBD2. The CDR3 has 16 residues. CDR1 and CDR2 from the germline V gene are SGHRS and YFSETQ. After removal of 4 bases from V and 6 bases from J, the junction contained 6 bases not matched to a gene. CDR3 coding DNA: TGCGCCAGCAGCACGGGACTAGCGGGGGGGCAGAAGACCCAGTACTTC. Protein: CASSTGLAGGQKTQYF.

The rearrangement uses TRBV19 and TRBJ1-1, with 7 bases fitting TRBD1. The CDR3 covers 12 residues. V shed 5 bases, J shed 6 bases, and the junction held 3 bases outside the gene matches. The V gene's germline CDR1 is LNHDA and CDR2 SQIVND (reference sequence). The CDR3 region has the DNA TGTGCCAGTAGTCATCAGGGGGCTGAAGCTTTCTTT. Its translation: CASSHQGAEAFF.

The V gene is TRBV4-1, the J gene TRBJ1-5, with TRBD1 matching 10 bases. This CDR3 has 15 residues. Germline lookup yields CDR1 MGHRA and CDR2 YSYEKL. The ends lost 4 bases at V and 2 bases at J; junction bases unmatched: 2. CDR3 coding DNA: TGCGCCAGCAGCCCGGGGACAGGGGGCAATCAGCCCCAGCATTTT. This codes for CASSPGTGGNQPQHF.

Written as DNA, the CDR3 is TGTGCCAGCAGCAAAGGGATTGGGGCGGAAAGCGAGCAGTACTTC. It yields the protein CASSKGIGAESEQYF. V usage is TRBV21-1 and J usage is TRBJ2-7; whether TRBD1, the table's D call, matches the DNA was not checked. TRBV21-1 is classified as a pseudogene. The CDR3 totals 15 residues.

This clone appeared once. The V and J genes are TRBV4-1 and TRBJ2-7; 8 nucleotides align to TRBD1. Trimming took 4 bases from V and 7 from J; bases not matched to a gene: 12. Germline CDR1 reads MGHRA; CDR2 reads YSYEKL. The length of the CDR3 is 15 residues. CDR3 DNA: TGCGCCAGCAGCCCAATCGGGACAGGTGTTGGGGAGCAGTACTTC. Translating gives CASSPIGTGVGEQYF.

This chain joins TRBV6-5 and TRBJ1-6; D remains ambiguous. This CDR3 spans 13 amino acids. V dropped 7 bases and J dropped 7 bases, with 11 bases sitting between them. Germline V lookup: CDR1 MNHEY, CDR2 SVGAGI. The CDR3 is CASMVRVNSPLHF. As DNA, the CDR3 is TGTGCCAGCATGGTACGGGTAAATTCACCCCTCCACTTT.

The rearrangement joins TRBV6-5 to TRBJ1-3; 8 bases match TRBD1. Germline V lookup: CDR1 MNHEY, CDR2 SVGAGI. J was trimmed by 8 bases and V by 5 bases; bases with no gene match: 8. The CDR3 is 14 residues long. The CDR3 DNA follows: TGTGCCAGCAGTCGTGACAGGGGCGCGGACACCATATATTTT. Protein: CASSRDRGADTIYF.

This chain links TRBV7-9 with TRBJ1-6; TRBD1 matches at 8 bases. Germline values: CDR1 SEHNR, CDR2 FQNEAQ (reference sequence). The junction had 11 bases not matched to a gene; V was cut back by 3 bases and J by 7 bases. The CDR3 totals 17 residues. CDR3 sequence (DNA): TGTGCCAGCAGCTTTCCCATTCAGACAGGGGCAAATTCACCCCTCCACTTT. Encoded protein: CASSFPIQTGANSPLHF.

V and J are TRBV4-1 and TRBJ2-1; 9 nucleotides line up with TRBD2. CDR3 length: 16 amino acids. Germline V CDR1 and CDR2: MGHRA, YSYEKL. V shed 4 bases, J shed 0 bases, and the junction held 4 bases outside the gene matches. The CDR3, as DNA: TGCGCCAGCAGCCTCTTAGCGGGGGCCTCCTACAATGAGCAGTTCTTC. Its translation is CASSLLAGASYNEQFF.

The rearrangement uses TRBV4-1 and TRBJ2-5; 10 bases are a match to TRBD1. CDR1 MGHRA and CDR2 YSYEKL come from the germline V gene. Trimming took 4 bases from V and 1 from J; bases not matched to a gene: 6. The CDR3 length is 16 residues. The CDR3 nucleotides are TGCGCCAGCAGCCTCCGGGACAGGGGCGTCCAAGAGACCCAGTACTTC. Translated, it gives CASSLRDRGVQETQYF.

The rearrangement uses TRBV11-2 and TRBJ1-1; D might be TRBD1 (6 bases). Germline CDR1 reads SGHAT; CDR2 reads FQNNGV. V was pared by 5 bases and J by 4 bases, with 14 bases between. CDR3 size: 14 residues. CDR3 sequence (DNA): TGTGCCAGCAGCCGCTCGAGAGGGGGCACTGAAGCTTTCTTT. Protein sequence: CASSRSRGGTEAFF. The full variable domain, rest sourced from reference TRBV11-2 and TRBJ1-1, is EAGVAQSPRYKIIEKRQSVAFWCNPISGHATLYWYQQILGQGPKLLIQFQNNGVVDDSQLPKDRFSAERLKGVDSTLKIQPAKLEDSAVYLCASSRSRGGTEAFFGQGTRLTVV.

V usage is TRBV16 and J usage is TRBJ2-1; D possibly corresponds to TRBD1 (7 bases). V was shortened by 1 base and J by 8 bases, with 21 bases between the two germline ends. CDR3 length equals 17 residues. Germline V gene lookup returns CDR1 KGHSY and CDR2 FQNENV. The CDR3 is CASSQFRGASGVDEQFF. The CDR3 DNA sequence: TGTGCCAGCAGCCAATTCAGGGGGGCCTCGGGTGTGGATGAGCAGTTCTTC.

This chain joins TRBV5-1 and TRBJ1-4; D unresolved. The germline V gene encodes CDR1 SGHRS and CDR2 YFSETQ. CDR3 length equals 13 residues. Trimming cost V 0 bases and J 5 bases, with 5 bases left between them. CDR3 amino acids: CASSLDPNEKLFF. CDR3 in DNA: TGCGCCAGCAGCTTGGATCCGAATGAAAAACTGTTTTTT.